The 13 T cell receptor beta chains below all came from one sample that was sequenced in a study of T-cell reconstitution after alpha-beta-depleted transplantation in children. Unique molecular identifiers were used to barcode this TCRbeta library. Each CDR3 protein is one row after TCRdb ran MiXCR on the PCR reads. The table includes around 450,000 distinct CDR3 sequences, roughly 43% detected once. The source was PBMCs, collected before TCRalphabeta/CD19-depleted stem cell transplant. These receptors were taken from a girl aged 2 to 9 with aplastic anemia, due to receive a stem cell transplant.

This clonotype was seen a few times. The chain joins TRBV15 to TRBJ1-5; 7 nucleotides line up with TRBD1. CDR3 length equals 18 residues. V dropped 0 bases and J dropped 3; count of bases not matched to a gene: 11. Germline V gives CDR1 LNHNV, CDR2 YYDKDF (reference sequence). In DNA form, the CDR3 reads TGTGCCACCAGCAGAGATTTTGCAGGGGGACAGTACAATCAGCCCCAGCATTTT. Amino acids: CATSRDFAGGQYNQPQHF.

Many counts were recorded for this clonotype. The chain has TRBV5-5 and TRBJ1-4, with D perhaps TRBD1 (6 bases). The CDR3 runs to 13 residues. Germline CDR1 reads SGHKS; CDR2 reads YYEKEE (reference sequence). Trimming pared 3 bases from V and 8 bases from J, leaving 11 bases between. This chain's CDR3 is CASSWGADEKLFF. The CDR3 coding sequence is TGTGCCAGCAGCTGGGGGGCTGACGAAAAACTGTTTTTT.

This clonotype was detected many times. The chain has TRBV6-5 and TRBJ2-2; no reliable D call. Deletions cut 0 bases from V and 5 bases from J, with 13 bases between. Germline V gives CDR1 MNHEY, CDR2 SVGAGI. The CDR3 sequence is 16 residues long. As DNA, the CDR3 is TGTGCCAGCAGTTACTCAAATTTTCCGGTTACCGGGGAGCTGTTTTTT. Encoded protein: CASSYSNFPVTGELFF.

This sequence joins TRBV24-1 and TRBJ1-3; D not certain. Per germline, CDR1 KGHDR and CDR2 SFDVKD. CDR3 length: 11 residues. Trimming stripped 4 bases from V and 4 bases from J, with 1 base between. The CDR3 spells CATSDGNTIYF. The CDR3 region has the DNA TGTGCCACCAGTGACGGAAACACCATATATTTT.

The V gene is TRBV20-1, the J gene TRBJ2-3; 11 nucleotides match TRBD2. The CDR3 sequence is 20 residues long. Trimming removed 2 bases from V and 6 bases from J; junction bases left unmatched: 22. Per the germline V gene, CDR1 is DFQATT and CDR2 is SNEGSKA (reference sequence). CDR3 region: CSARSPFSGRAGGGGDTQYF. The CDR3, as DNA: TGCAGTGCTAGATCTCCCTTTAGCGGGAGGGCCGGGGGAGGAGGGGATACGCAGTATTTT.

Only a few counts were recorded for this clonotype. CDR3: CSAGTKLYEQYF. The CDR3 coding sequence is TGCAGCGCTGGGACGAAACTCTACGAGCAGTACTTC. This chain links TRBV29-1 with TRBJ2-7, with D perhaps being TRBD1 or TRBD2 (5 bases each). Germline V gene lookup returns CDR1 SQVTM and CDR2 ANQGSEA. The CDR3 covers 12 residues. With 7 bases removed from V and 3 bases from J, the gap between germline ends came to 13 bases.

This clonotype appeared a few times. J is TRBJ2-2 and V is TRBV5-1; D perhaps matches TRBD1 (5 bases). Germline assignment: CDR1 SGHRS and CDR2 YFSETQ. This CDR3 contains 14 residues. Trimming shortened V by 5 bases and J by 0 bases, and 8 bases separated the two germline ends. This CDR3 is CASRRQPNTGELFF. CDR3 nucleotide sequence: TGCGCCAGCAGGCGACAGCCGAACACCGGGGAGCTGTTTTTT.

The chain employs TRBV5-1 and TRBJ2-3; possibly TRBD2 for D (6 bases). The CDR3 extends over 18 amino acids. Germline assignment: CDR1 SGHRS and CDR2 YFSETQ. V was shortened by 4 bases and J by 0 bases, with 21 bases between the two germline ends. CDR3 residues: CASSLGNRGISSTDTQYF. In DNA, the CDR3 is TGCGCCAGCAGCCTCGGAAACCGGGGGATATCAAGCACAGATACGCAGTATTTT.

The rearrangement joins TRBV27 to TRBJ2-3, with TRBD1 matching over 8 bases. Losses at the gene ends were 0 bases for V and 2 bases for J; bases not matched to a gene: 7. The CDR3 extends over 17 amino acids. Germline-derived CDR1 and CDR2 are MNHEY and SMNVEV (reference sequence). In nucleotides, the CDR3 is TGTGCCAGCAGTTTATCCCTAGGGACAGGAGACACAGATACGCAGTATTTT. Translation: CASSLSLGTGDTDTQYF.

The rearrangement joins TRBV20-1 to TRBJ2-3; 8 bases align to TRBD2. The CDR3 runs to 14 residues. Germline values: CDR1 DFQATT, CDR2 SNEGSKA (reference sequence). Trimming removed 7 bases from V and 1 base from J; junction bases left unmatched: 7. This CDR3 reads CSVQRGWGTDTQYF. The CDR3 DNA reads as TGCAGTGTCCAGCGGGGGTGGGGCACAGATACGCAGTATTTT.

This clonotype showed up just a few times. V is TRBV7-6 and J is TRBJ2-3, with no clear D. V was pared by 5 bases and J by 10 bases, with 16 bases between. CDR1 SGHVS and CDR2 FNYEAQ come from the germline V gene. This CDR3 has 13 amino acids. CDR3 coding DNA: TGTGCCAGCAGCCCTCCTGTCGCAGTTTCGCAGTATTTT. Translating gives CASSPPVAVSQYF.

The chain has TRBV20-1 and TRBJ1-5; weak D call: TRBD1 (6 bases). The CDR3 runs to 13 residues. V dropped 5 bases and J dropped 4 bases, with 12 bases sitting between them. CDR1 is DFQATT and CDR2 is SNEGSKA in the germline V gene (reference sequence). CDR3 region: CSAEGGGNQPQHF. For the CDR3, the DNA is TGCAGTGCTGAAGGGGGGGGGAATCAGCCCCAGCATTTT.

The chain uses TRBV12-3 or TRBV12-4 and TRBJ2-1, with 8 bases matching TRBD2. CDR3 length: 12 amino acids. Unmatched junction bases numbered 8, after V lost 10 bases and J lost 9 bases. CDR3 in DNA: TGTGCCACTAGGAGCGGGAGTCTTGAGCAGTTCTTC. It encodes CATRSGSLEQFF.